These T cell receptor beta chains were read from a single sample in a study of CD8+CD57+ T cells in acquired aplastic anemia. TCRdb redid the calling of the reads with MiXCR, one entry per CDR3 protein. Of about 200,000 distinct CDR3 sequences listed, about 62% were seen once; the top ten hold roughly 62%. The sample taken for sequencing was sorted CD4+, CD8+, or CD8+CD57+ T cells (not recorded which) from PBMCs. The receptors derive from a human donor with aplastic anemia. The CDR3 runs from the conserved cysteine through the conserved F or W. Each record gives: J gene, V gene, CDR3 length, CDR3 protein.

J gene: TRBJ1-5; V gene: TRBV19; CDR3 length: 16; CDR3 protein: CASRPDHRVSNQPQHF
J gene: TRBJ1-1; V gene: TRBV20-1; CDR3 length: 15; CDR3 protein: CSASQGMGPGAEAFF
J gene: TRBJ1-2; V gene: TRBV7-8; CDR3 length: 15; CDR3 protein: CASSLDGRGFYGYTF
J gene: TRBJ1-3; V gene: TRBV9; CDR3 length: 14; CDR3 protein: CASSASGAGNTIYF
J gene: TRBJ2-5; V gene: TRBV7-9; CDR3 length: 15; CDR3 protein: CASSSAGTRDGTQYF
J gene: TRBJ1-4; V gene: TRBV9; CDR3 length: 16; CDR3 protein: CASSVDSRRDGEKLFF
J gene: TRBJ2-3; V gene: TRBV2; CDR3 length: 14; CDR3 protein: CASVRPFSTDTQYF
J gene: TRBJ2-5; V gene: TRBV20-1; CDR3 length: 15; CDR3 protein: CSAETSGRASETQYF
J gene: TRBJ2-7; V gene: TRBV9; CDR3 length: 15; CDR3 protein: CASSRTSGVTYEQYF
J gene: TRBJ1-5; V gene: TRBV7-9; CDR3 length: 15; CDR3 protein: CASSHLGQTNQPQHF
J gene: TRBJ2-6; V gene: TRBV9; CDR3 length: 18; CDR3 protein: CASSVERVPHSGANVLTF
J gene: TRBJ1-5; V gene: TRBV6-6; CDR3 length: 14; CDR3 protein: CASTYQGNHQPQHF
J gene: TRBJ2-7; V gene: TRBV5-8; CDR3 length: 15; CDR3 protein: CASSLGDSPSEEQYF
J gene: TRBJ1-2; V gene: TRBV10-3; CDR3 length: 13; CDR3 protein: CAISEGTNYGYTF
J gene: TRBJ1-1; V gene: TRBV5-1; CDR3 length: 11; CDR3 protein: CASSLAGEAFF
J gene: TRBJ2-7; V gene: TRBV12-3/TRBV12-4; CDR3 length: 14; CDR3 protein: CASSQQGGGHEQYF
J gene: TRBJ2-7; V gene: TRBV20-1; CDR3 length: 13; CDR3 protein: CSARGDRVYEQYF
J gene: TRBJ2-1; V gene: TRBV7-9; CDR3 length: 17; CDR3 protein: CASSLPLAGATYGEQFF
J gene: TRBJ1-3; V gene: TRBV9; CDR3 length: 15; CDR3 protein: CASSVDVGPGNTIYF
J gene: TRBJ2-1; V gene: TRBV6-5; CDR3 length: 14; CDR3 protein: CASSSLPQGGEQFF
J gene: TRBJ2-3; V gene: TRBV9; CDR3 length: 15; CDR3 protein: CASSVMVISTDTQYF